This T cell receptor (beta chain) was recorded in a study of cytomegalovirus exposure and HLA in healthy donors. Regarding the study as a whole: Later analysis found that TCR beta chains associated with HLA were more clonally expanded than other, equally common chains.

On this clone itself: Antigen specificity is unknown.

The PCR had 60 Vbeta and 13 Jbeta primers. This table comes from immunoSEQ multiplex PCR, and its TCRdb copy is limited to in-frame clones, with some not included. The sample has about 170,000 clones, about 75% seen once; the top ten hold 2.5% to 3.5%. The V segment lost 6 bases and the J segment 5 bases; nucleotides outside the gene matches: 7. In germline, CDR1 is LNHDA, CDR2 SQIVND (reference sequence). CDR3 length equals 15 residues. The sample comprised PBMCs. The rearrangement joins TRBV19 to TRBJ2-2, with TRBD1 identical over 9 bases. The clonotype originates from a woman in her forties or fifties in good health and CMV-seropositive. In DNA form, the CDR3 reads TGTGCCAGTAGGCGGACAGGGGTAGGGACCGGGGAGCTGTTTTTT. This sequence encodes CASRRTGVGTGELFF.